This T cell receptor beta chain was profiled in a study of blood T cell repertoires in COVID-19. As for the study in general: Acute and convalescent COVID-19 samples came from the United States, Italy and Spain. In each case, the material was cDNA or gDNA derived from T cells, B-cell-depleted T cells, or PBMCs.

Sequencing used immunoSEQ multiplex PCR; TCRdb keeps in-frame clones, though not all of them. The table includes roughly 250,000 clones, 85% to 90% detected once. The CDR3 totals 13 residues. Germline V gives CDR1 SGDLS, CDR2 YYNGEE. Trimming cost V 3 bases and J 4 bases; bases outside gene matches: 2. The sequencing sample was made of peripheral blood. The gene calls are TRBV9 and TRBJ2-7; 9 bases are shared with TRBD1. This clonotype originated in a middle-aged woman who had recovered from COVID-19. CDR3 in amino acids: CASSGDRAYEQYV. As DNA, the CDR3 is TGTGCCAGCAGCGGGGACAGGGCATACGAGCAGTACGTC.